These 25 T cell receptor beta chains originate from one sample sequenced in a study of CD8 T cells in Susac syndrome. With random hexamers, reverse transcription was performed on about 0.5 to 1 ug of RNA. TCRdb ran MiXCR on the immunoSEQ multiplex PCR reads and lists one entry per CDR3 protein. This sample has 100,000 to 150,000 distinct CDR3 sequences, with more than 80% found just once. The source material was CD8+ T cells from PBMCs. The receptors were sampled from a human donor with multiple sclerosis.

DNA for the CDR3: TGTGCCAGCAGCTTGGGGACTAGTATCTATGAGCAGTTCTTC. This encodes CASSLGTSIYEQFF. V usage is TRBV5-6 and J usage is TRBJ2-1, with 7 bases that match TRBD2. Unmatched junction bases numbered 5, after V lost 0 bases and J lost 8 bases. The CDR3 has 14 residues. In germline, CDR1 is SGHDT, CDR2 YYEEEE.

V gene TRBV5-6 combines with J gene TRBJ1-2, with D perhaps matching TRBD1 (6 bases). The CDR3 consists of 13 residues. Trimming removed 1 base at V and 4 bases at J, with 8 bases between. Per germline, CDR1 SGHDT and CDR2 YYEEEE. CDR3 sequence (DNA): TGTGCCAGCAGCTTGACAGGGAGCTATGGCTACACCTTC. Protein: CASSLTGSYGYTF.

This clonotype showed up just once. The DNA of the CDR3 is TGTGCCAGCGGGCCGCGAGGGGATGAGCAGTTCTTC. This gives the protein CASGPRGDEQFF. The chain joins TRBV7-9 to TRBJ2-1; TRBD1 or TRBD2 may be the D gene (5 bases each). Germline CDR1 is SEHNR and CDR2 is FQNEAQ (reference sequence). V was cut by 8 bases and J by 8 bases, with 13 bases left in between. The CDR3 runs to 12 residues.

This clonotype was seen a single time. In nucleotides, the CDR3 is TGTGCCAGCAACGGCAATACCTACGAGCAGTACTTC. As protein: CASNGNTYEQYF. This sequence joins TRBV2 and TRBJ2-7; D is undetermined. V lost 7 bases and J lost 2, with 9 bases in between. Germline V CDR1 and CDR2: SNHLY, FYNNEI. The CDR3 extends over 12 amino acids.

The genes are TRBV9 and TRBJ2-1; TRBD2 might be the D (6 bases). Germline V gene lookup returns CDR1 SGDLS and CDR2 YYNGEE. CDR3 length: 12 residues. Trimming cost V 1 base and J 9 bases, with 8 bases left between them. DNA for the CDR3: TGTGCCAGCAGCGTAACTAGCACTGAGCAGTTCTTC. The encoded protein is CASSVTSTEQFF.

The chain uses TRBV18 and TRBJ2-1; perhaps TRBD2 as D (6 bases). The germline gives CDR1 KGHSH, CDR2 LQKENI. V lost 3 bases to trimming and J lost 6 bases, with 12 bases between them. CDR3 length equals 14 residues. CDR3 in amino acids: CASSPRGSGNEQFF. The CDR3 region has the DNA TGTGCCAGCTCACCCCGGGGTAGCGGCAATGAGCAGTTCTTC.

CDR3 loop: CASSQLGLAGNYNEQFF. Written as DNA, the CDR3 is TGTGCCAGCAGCCAACTCGGACTAGCGGGCAACTACAATGAGCAGTTCTTC. The genes are TRBV3-1 and TRBJ2-1, with TRBD2 matching 11 bases. The germline V gene has CDR1 LGHDT and CDR2 YNNKEL (reference sequence). V lost 2 bases to trimming and J lost 3 bases; unmatched junction nucleotides: 6. The CDR3 loop spans 17 amino acids.

The chain combines TRBV7-9 with TRBJ2-1; 14 positions agree with TRBD2. Germline CDR1 reads SEHNR; CDR2 reads FQNEAQ (reference sequence). CDR3 size: 16 residues. The junction had 8 bases not matched to a gene; V was cut back by 5 bases and J by 8 bases. For the CDR3, the DNA is TGTGCCAGCAGCCTCCCGACTAGCGGGGGGGGAGATGAGCAGTTCTTC. Amino acids: CASSLPTSGGGDEQFF.

This rearrangement joins TRBV24-1 to TRBJ2-1; the match to TRBD1 covers 7 bases. The V gene end was trimmed by 3 bases and the J gene end by 10 bases; junction bases not matched to a gene: 2. The CDR3 consists of 12 residues. Germline CDR1 KGHDR, CDR2 SFDVKD. The CDR3 DNA reads as TGTGCCACCAGTGATCAGGGACAGGAGCAGTTCTTC. Amino acids: CATSDQGQEQFF.

The rearrangement links TRBV15 to TRBJ1-3, with D unclear. Germline-derived CDR1 and CDR2 are LNHNV and YYDKDF (reference sequence). This CDR3 spans 15 amino acids. The V end was cut by 1 base, the J end by 0 bases, with 7 bases between. The CDR3 DNA reads TGTGCCACCAGCAGAGGACGGAGCTCTGGAAACACCATATATTTT. Its translation: CATSRGRSSGNTIYF.

This chain uses TRBV29-1 with TRBJ1-2, with D possibly TRBD1 on 6 matching bases. The CDR3 has 15 amino acids. The V gene's germline CDR1 is SQVTM and CDR2 ANQGSEA. V lost 3 bases and J 8 bases, leaving 22 bases between the germline ends. DNA of the CDR3: TGCAGCGTTGAGGAAAGGGCAGGGGTGTTAGCGGGCTACACCTTC. Amino acids: CSVEERAGVLAGYTF.

The V call is TRBV3-1, the J call TRBJ2-7; possible D gene TRBD2, 6 bases. V dropped 2 bases and J dropped 6 bases, with 14 bases sitting between them. CDR1 is LGHDT, CDR2 YNNKEL, per germline (reference sequence). The CDR3 is 14 residues long. The CDR3 bases are TGTGCCAGCAGCCAAATCTCCCAGGGAGGCGAGCAGTACTTC. Translated: CASSQISQGGEQYF.

This rearrangement joins TRBV2 to TRBJ2-1; either TRBD1 or TRBD2 may supply D (7 bases each). Germline assignment: CDR1 SNHLY and CDR2 FYNNEI. The germline V and J ends were trimmed by 8 bases and 10 bases, with 27 bases remaining between them. The CDR3 runs 16 residues. The CDR3 DNA reads as TGTGCCAGCCAAGGGGACAGAGCTTTACTAGCGTTAGAGCAGTTCTTC. This gives the protein CASQGDRALLALEQFF.

This clonotype was detected only once. The genes are TRBV14 and TRBJ2-5; D possibly corresponds to TRBD1 (6 bases). This CDR3 region has 13 residues. The V end was cut by 1 base, the J end by 7 bases, with 10 bases between. Germline V gene sequence: CDR1 SGHDN, CDR2 FVKESK. The CDR3 here is CASSQVGAGTQYF. The CDR3, as DNA: TGTGCCAGCAGCCAAGTGGGGGCTGGGACCCAGTACTTC.

The chain recombines TRBV7-6 with TRBJ2-1; D unresolved. This CDR3 has 14 amino acids. CDR1 SGHVS and CDR2 FNYEAQ come from the germline V gene. V was shortened by 5 bases and J by 4 bases, with 12 bases between the two germline ends. The CDR3 sequence: CASSPAGRYNEQFF. CDR3 nucleotide sequence: TGTGCCAGCAGCCCCGCTGGTAGATACAATGAGCAGTTCTTC.

This chain joins TRBV7-3 and TRBJ1-2, with 7 bases matching TRBD1. Trimming cost V 5 bases and J 5 bases; bases outside gene matches: 8. This CDR3 has 14 amino acids. Germline V gives CDR1 SGHTA, CDR2 FQGTGA. The CDR3 spells CASSADRRGYGYTF. The CDR3, as DNA: TGTGCCAGCAGCGCGGACAGGAGGGGGTATGGCTACACCTTC.

The chain has TRBV6-1 and TRBJ2-4; 7 nucleotides match TRBD1. The V gene's germline CDR1 is MNHNS and CDR2 SASEGT. There are 16 residues in the CDR3. V lost 6 bases, J lost 0 bases, and 8 bases stayed unmatched. The CDR3 is CASSRTGSSAKNIQYF. In nucleotides, the CDR3 is TGTGCCAGCAGCCGGACAGGATCGTCAGCCAAAAACATTCAGTACTTC.

This chain joins TRBV25-1 and TRBJ2-1, with D unclear. Germline CDR1 MGHDK, CDR2 SYGVNS. With 4 bases removed from V and 7 bases from J, the gap between germline ends came to 14 bases. This CDR3 comprises 14 residues. The CDR3 DNA follows: TGTGCCAGCAGTGGGGGTGGAGCGTGGAATGAGCAGTTCTTC. It encodes CASSGGGAWNEQFF.

J is TRBJ2-1 and V is TRBV27; D gene unclear. From germline, CDR1 is MNHEY and CDR2 SMNVEV (reference sequence). V was cut by 5 bases and J by 13 bases, with 12 bases left in between. CDR3 length equals 11 residues. The CDR3 nucleotides are TGTGCCAGCAGTCCTGGAAATGGTCAGTTCTTC. The encoded protein is CASSPGNGQFF.

V and J are TRBV7-9 and TRBJ1-1; no firm D call. Trimming removed 4 bases from V and 6 bases from J, with 15 bases in between. Germline V lookup: CDR1 SEHNR, CDR2 FQNEAQ (reference sequence). CDR3 length: 14 residues. The CDR3 spells CASSWVLGGSEAFF. The CDR3 DNA follows: TGTGCCAGCAGCTGGGTTTTGGGTGGATCTGAAGCTTTCTTT.

The rearrangement links TRBV5-4 to TRBJ2-7; D call uncertain. V was trimmed by 0 bases and J by 5 bases, leaving 15 bases between them. Germline CDR1 SGHNT, CDR2 YYREEE (reference sequence). CDR3 length equals 15 residues. CDR3 loop: CASSLDFGLEDEQYV. The DNA of the CDR3 is TGTGCCAGCAGCTTGGATTTTGGGCTAGAGGACGAGCAGTACGTC.

The chain combines TRBV20-1 with TRBJ2-3, with D possibly called TRBD1 or TRBD2 (5 bases each). V gave up 4 bases and J gave up 2 bases, with 16 bases separating them. The CDR3 length is 15 residues. Germline values: CDR1 DFQATT, CDR2 SNEGSKA (reference sequence). The CDR3 bases are TGCAGTGCTACATCCTCGGGGACGAACACAGATACGCAGTATTTT. Its protein product is CSATSSGTNTDTQYF.

This sequence joins TRBV7-9 and TRBJ1-2; no reliable D call. Germline CDR1 SEHNR, CDR2 FQNEAQ (reference sequence). V lost 0 bases to trimming and J lost 8 bases, with 16 bases between them. The CDR3 spans 15 residues. As DNA, the CDR3 is TGTGCCAGCAGCTTAGCGTCCTTCGGCAGGCAAGGCTACACCTTC. It is translated as CASSLASFGRQGYTF.

This rearrangement joins TRBV6-1 to TRBJ2-7, with TRBD2 as a possible D gene (6 bases). CDR3 length: 14 residues. V lost 3 bases to trimming and J lost 3 bases, with 12 bases between them. Germline loops: CDR1 MNHNS, CDR2 SASEGT. CDR3 amino acids: CASSDPGLFYEQYV. CDR3 bases: TGTGCCAGCAGTGACCCGGGACTCTTCTACGAGCAGTACGTC.

The rearrangement uses TRBV9 and TRBJ2-7; 7 bases align to TRBD1. The germline CDR1 and CDR2 sequences are SGDLS and YYNGEE. Trimming removed 0 bases from V and 7 bases from J; junction bases left unmatched: 7. The CDR3 runs 14 residues. CDR3 coding DNA: TGTGCCAGCAGCGTAGGGGACAGTGTGGGGGAGCAGTACTTC. This encodes CASSVGDSVGEQYF.